This section outlines one TCR beta chain sequence together with its context. The specificity of this receptor is unknown. No base quality values were provided; no much bigger clone lies one nucleotide off. The source of the sample is a study of CD8 T cells in ankylosing spondylitis (dated by TCRdb to 2015 to 2018). Study-wide context: To find TCR variants linked to disease, the study profiled T cell receptor beta repertoires in ankylosing spondylitis patients and healthy donors. Samples of peripheral blood were taken, and for ankylosing spondylitis patients, synovial fluid was collected as well. The whole study cohort included 85 to 120 healthy donors and around 24 ankylosing spondylitis patients. Results and caveats for the whole study, not just this receptor: The disease-linked clones were reported as significantly enriched in matched synovial fluid samples from ankylosing spondylitis patients. Some motif variants had previously been reported in the synovial fluid and blood of reactive arthritis patients, which suggests shared mechanisms of disease initiation. Blood from ankylosing spondylitis patients appeared to be characterized by a TCR beta motif composed of several highly homologous amino acid variants. The disease-linked clones showed a CD8+ phenotype and occurred at relatively low frequencies in peripheral blood.

TCRdb names Illumina HiSeq 2500 as the instrument used. TCR beta libraries were prepared by quantitative 5'-RACE with molecular barcodes. On the authors' methods: A new computational method, built on a probabilistic model of VDJ rearrangement, was used to identify disease-linked TCR variants. TCRdb trimmed public reads at Q25 via fastp, called clones via MiXCR and kept in-frame beta chains. Rows matching on CDR3 protein sequence are summarized as one entry with the most common DNA and genes. These V and J calls derive from TCRdb rather than the authors' analysis. The table for this sample lists some 400,000 distinct CDR3 sequences; approximately 20% of them were counted only once. 16% of the sample rests with the top ten. CDR1 and CDR2, per the germline V gene (reference sequence), are WNHNN and SYGVQD. The CDR3 spans 15 residues, from the cysteine through the phenylalanine. The retained sequence is limited to the CDR3, 45 bases, with the frame set at the first base. Here V drops 3 bases and J drops 1 base, and the junction holds 4 bases not matched to any gene.

The clonotype originates from a male donor with ankylosing spondylitis. This chain is built from TRBV10-1 and TRBJ2-3; TRBD1 agrees with 7 junctional bases. The sequencing sample was made of blood, either unsorted or a sorted T cell fraction (not recorded which). The CDR3 reads as follows: CASSDPGQRTDTQYF. In nucleotide form, the sequence is TGCGCCAGCAGTGATCCGGGACAGCGCACAGATACGCAGTATTTT.